Listed here are 8 T cell receptor beta chains from one sample, sequenced in a study of CD8 T cells in Susac syndrome. Reverse transcription used roughly 0.45 to 1 ug RNA and random hexamers. Each CDR3 protein gets one entry after TCRdb re-called the immunoSEQ multiplex PCR reads with MiXCR. There are 100,000 to 150,000 distinct CDR3 sequences in the sample; over 85% occur only once, and roughly 0.29% lies in the top ten. The specimen was CD8+ T cells from PBMCs. These receptors were collected from a human donor with multiple sclerosis.

The chain carries TRBV7-3 and TRBJ2-1; the match to TRBD1 covers 10 bases. The germline V gene encodes CDR1 SGHTA and CDR2 FQGTGA. This CDR3 is 15 amino acids long. J was trimmed by 8 bases and V by 4 bases; bases with no gene match: 8. The CDR3 reads CASSSTGTGVDEQFF. DNA of the CDR3: TGTGCCAGCAGCTCCACCGGGACAGGGGTCGATGAGCAGTTCTTC.

The chain has TRBV3-1 and TRBJ2-1, with 7 bases lining up with TRBD1. This CDR3 has 16 amino acids. V gave up 4 bases and J gave up 7 bases; unmatched junction bases: 13. Germline-derived CDR1 and CDR2 are LGHDT and YNNKEL (reference sequence). The CDR3 here is CASSPGSRQGQNEQFF. The CDR3 DNA sequence: TGTGCCAGCAGCCCTGGGTCCCGACAGGGCCAGAATGAGCAGTTCTTC.

This sequence joins TRBV7-9 and TRBJ2-3; no definite D call. The CDR3 covers 14 residues. Deletions cut 5 bases from V and 0 bases from J, with 9 bases between. Germline V lookup: CDR1 SEHNR, CDR2 FQNEAQ (reference sequence). CDR3 in DNA: TGTGCCAGCAGCCCTCCCCCCAGCACAGATACGCAGTATTTT. This gives the protein CASSPPPSTDTQYF.

CDR3 protein: CASSQDALGVPYEQYF. CDR3 sequence (DNA): TGTGCCAGCAGCCAAGACGCCCTTGGGGTTCCCTACGAGCAGTACTTC. The chain recombines TRBV3-1 with TRBJ2-7, with no clear D. CDR3 length equals 16 residues. Germline values: CDR1 LGHDT, CDR2 YNNKEL (reference sequence). Trimming left V 0 bases short and J 2 bases short, with 14 bases between.

The chain uses TRBV5-1 and TRBJ1-3, with unresolved D. CDR1 is SGHRS, CDR2 YFSETQ, per germline. This CDR3 comprises 11 residues. The V and J ends lost 0 bases and 14 bases respectively, with 9 bases between them. CDR3 region: CASSLDGSLYF. In nucleotides, the CDR3 is TGCGCCAGCAGCTTGGACGGGAGTCTATATTTT.

This chain links TRBV27 with TRBJ2-7, with D possibly matching TRBD1 (6 bases). CDR1 is MNHEY and CDR2 is SMNVEV in the germline V gene (reference sequence). The V and J ends lost 3 bases and 6 bases respectively, with 12 bases between them. This CDR3 spans 13 amino acids. The DNA of the CDR3 is TGTGCCAGCAGTTTCCAGGGGTGGTGCGAGCAGTACGTC. Amino acids: CASSFQGWCEQYV.

This clonotype was counted once. The rearrangement uses TRBV3-1 and TRBJ2-7, with D uncertain. Germline values: CDR1 LGHDT, CDR2 YNNKEL (reference sequence). Trimming shortened V by 3 bases and J by 0 bases, and 9 bases separated the two germline ends. The CDR3 has 14 amino acids. The CDR3 is CASSHTPSSYEQYV. In DNA, the CDR3 is TGTGCCAGCAGCCATACTCCGAGCTCCTACGAGCAGTACGTC.

This clonotype was found once. The chain links TRBV27 to TRBJ2-3, with D unclear. Trimming cost V 10 bases and J 1 base, with 9 bases left between them. Germline V gene sequence: CDR1 MNHEY, CDR2 SMNVEV (reference sequence). The CDR3 spans 12 residues. CDR3 DNA: TGTGCCACCGCCCCGGGCACAGATACGCAGTATTTT. It is translated as CATAPGTDTQYF.